This entry is about one T cell receptor (beta chain). This specimen comes from a study of T cell repertoires in MIS-A myocarditis. The V end was cut by 2 bases, the J end by 6 bases, with 13 bases between. This CDR3 has 14 residues. Germline CDR1 is MNHEY and CDR2 is SVGEGT. The data were produced by immunoSEQ multiplex PCR, yet TCRdb's version contains in-frame clones alone and is incomplete. The data contain 5,500 to 8,000 clones, 78% of them singletons. The chain links TRBV6-2 or TRBV6-3 to TRBJ2-5; D possibly matches TRBD1 or TRBD2 (5 bases each). The clonotype originates from a man between 18 and 35 years old with fulminant myocarditis from multisystem inflammatory syndrome in adults (MIS-A) after COVID-19. Sequencing used right inferior lung lobe tissue obtained at autopsy. CDR3 nucleotides: TGTGCCAGCAGTTACCTCCGGGACGCAAAGACCCAGTACTTC. Translation: CASSYLRDAKTQYF.